These 7 T cell receptor beta chains were sequenced from one sample in a study of OX40 agonist ivuxolimab in advanced cancers. Repertoires were generated with immunoSEQ multiplex PCR, while TCRdb's copy carries only in-frame clones and drops some. The data contain roughly 72,000 clones, over 70% of them singletons. The material was CD4+ or CD8+ T cells sorted from blood, obtained in a trial of the OX40 agonist ivuxolimab. The receptor source for this set is an adult with an advanced solid tumor such as melanoma, head and neck, liver or kidney cancer.

This sequence joins TRBV2 and TRBJ2-2, with TRBD2 as a possible D gene (6 bases). V gave up 7 bases and J gave up 1 base, with 10 bases separating them. Germline V gene data show CDR1 as SNHLY and CDR2 as FYNNEI. This CDR3 has 14 residues. The CDR3 nucleotides are TGTGCCAGCATGGTTAGCGGGAACACCGGGGAGCTGTTTTTT. It translates to CASMVSGNTGELFF.

The J gene is TRBJ1-3, the V gene TRBV7-9; D possibly corresponds to TRBD1 (5 bases). Germline loops: CDR1 SEHNR, CDR2 FQNEAQ (reference sequence). This CDR3 is 14 amino acids long. Trimming took 5 bases from V and 3 from J, leaving 11 bases between them. The CDR3 DNA follows: TGTGCCAGCAGCCCACAGGAAAGTGGAAACACCATATATTTT. It translates to CASSPQESGNTIYF.

V and J are TRBV6-6 and TRBJ2-5; D may be TRBD2 (6 bases). Germline CDR1 reads MNHNY; CDR2 reads SVGAGI (reference sequence). The CDR3 is 14 amino acids. The V gene lost 5 bases and the J gene lost 4 bases, with 14 bases spanning the gap. The CDR3 DNA sequence: TGTGCCAGCAGTCCTCGGGACTTCCTAGAGACCCAGTACTTC. Its protein is CASSPRDFLETQYF.

In this sample, this clone turned up a few times. The genes are TRBV7-2 and TRBJ2-1; D unresolved. Germline V gene sequence: CDR1 SGHTA, CDR2 FQGNSA. Trimming removed 4 bases at V and 3 bases at J, with 13 bases between. CDR3 length: 15 amino acids. The CDR3 DNA follows: TGTGCCAGCAGCTCCCAGGTGTCTGGCTACAATGAGCAGTTCTTC. This translates into CASSSQVSGYNEQFF.

The V gene is TRBV5-5, the J gene TRBJ1-6, with D unclear. The V gene lost 1 base and the J gene lost 0 bases, with 11 bases spanning the gap. CDR1 SGHKS and CDR2 YYEKEE come from the germline V gene (reference sequence). This CDR3 comprises 17 residues. DNA for the CDR3: TGTGCCAGCAGCTTGAGGGCACCCAACTCCTATAATTCACCCCTCCACTTT. Amino acids: CASSLRAPNSYNSPLHF.

The rearrangement links TRBV11-3 to TRBJ1-2, with D possibly being TRBD1 (5 bases). The CDR3 covers 17 residues. V was pared by 0 bases and J by 7 bases, with 21 bases between. CDR1 SGHNT and CDR2 YENEEA come from the germline V gene. CDR3 region: CASSLDSGDRGIAGYTF. The CDR3 DNA reads TGTGCCAGCAGCTTAGATTCGGGGGACCGGGGCATCGCTGGCTACACCTTC.

CDR3 sequence (DNA): TGTGCCACCAGCAGGGGAATGACTGAAGCTTTCTTT. This codes for CATSRGMTEAFF. The chain couples TRBV15 to TRBJ1-1; D gene ambiguous. Germline CDR1 reads LNHNV; CDR2 reads YYDKDF (reference sequence). Trimming shortened V by 3 bases and J by 5 bases, and 7 bases separated the two germline ends. The CDR3 runs 12 residues.